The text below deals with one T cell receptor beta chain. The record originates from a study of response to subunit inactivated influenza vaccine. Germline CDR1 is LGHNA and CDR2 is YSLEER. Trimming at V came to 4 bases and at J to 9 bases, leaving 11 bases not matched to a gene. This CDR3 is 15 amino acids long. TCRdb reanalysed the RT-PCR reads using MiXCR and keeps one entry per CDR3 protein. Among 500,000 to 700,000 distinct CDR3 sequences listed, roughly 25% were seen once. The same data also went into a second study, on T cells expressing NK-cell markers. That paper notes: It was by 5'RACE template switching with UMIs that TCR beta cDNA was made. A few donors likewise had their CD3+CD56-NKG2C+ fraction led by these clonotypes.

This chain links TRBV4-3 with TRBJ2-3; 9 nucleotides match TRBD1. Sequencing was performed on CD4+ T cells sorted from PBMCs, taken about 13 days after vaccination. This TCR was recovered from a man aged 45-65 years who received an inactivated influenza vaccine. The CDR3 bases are TGCGCCAGCAGCCCGCCGGGACAGGGAGGAGGGACGCAGTATTTT. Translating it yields CASSPPGQGGGTQYF.